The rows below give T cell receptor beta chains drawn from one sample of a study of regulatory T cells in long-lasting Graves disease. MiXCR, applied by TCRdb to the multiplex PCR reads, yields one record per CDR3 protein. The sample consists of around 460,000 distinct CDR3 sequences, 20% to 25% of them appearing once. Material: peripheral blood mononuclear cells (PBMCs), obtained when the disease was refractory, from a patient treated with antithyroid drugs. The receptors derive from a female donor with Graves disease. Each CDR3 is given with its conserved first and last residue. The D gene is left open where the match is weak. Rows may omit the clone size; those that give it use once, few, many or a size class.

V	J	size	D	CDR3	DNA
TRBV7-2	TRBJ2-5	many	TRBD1	CASSFDRGEETQYF	TGTGCCAGCAGCTTCGACAGGGGGGAAGAGACCCAGTACTTC
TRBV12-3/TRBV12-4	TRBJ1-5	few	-	CASSLQSGQPQHF	TGTGCCAGCAGTTTACAATCGGGTCAGCCCCAGCATTTT
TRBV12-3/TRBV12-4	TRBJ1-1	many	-	CASSPQGGITEAFF	TGTGCCAGCAGTCCCCAGGGAGGCATCACTGAAGCTTTCTTT
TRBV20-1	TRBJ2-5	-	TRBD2	CSAGTSGGQETQYF	TGCAGTGCTGGGACTAGCGGGGGACAAGAGACCCAGTACTTC
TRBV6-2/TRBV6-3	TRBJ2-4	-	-	CASSYGPASASGENIQYF	TGTGCCAGCAGTTACGGGCCCGCGTCGGCATCCGGTGAGAACATTCAGTACTTC
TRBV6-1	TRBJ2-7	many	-	CASSPDGANNEQYF	TGTGCCAGCAGCCCCGACGGCGCCAACAACGAGCAGTACTTC
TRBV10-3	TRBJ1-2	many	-	CAISESRGDLVYGYTF	TGTGCCATCAGTGAGTCGCGCGGGGACCTTGTCTATGGCTACACCTTC
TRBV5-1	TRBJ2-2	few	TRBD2	CASSPRLAGEITGELFF	TGCGCCAGCAGCCCCAGACTAGCGGGAGAGATCACCGGGGAGCTGTTTTTT
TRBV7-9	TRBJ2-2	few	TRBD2	CASSFSGTSGWTGELFF	TGTGCCAGCAGCTTTAGTGGGACTAGCGGTTGGACCGGGGAGCTGTTTTTT
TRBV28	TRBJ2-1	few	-	CATLALSYNEQFF	TGTGCCACTCTAGCGCTCTCCTACAATGAGCAGTTCTTC
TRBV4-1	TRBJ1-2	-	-	CASSQRAEGYYGYTF	TGCGCCAGCAGCCAAAGAGCGGAGGGCTACTATGGCTACACCTTC
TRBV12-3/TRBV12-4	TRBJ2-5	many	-	CASSPSRTGEETQYF	TGTGCCAGCAGTCCTTCTAGGACGGGAGAAGAGACCCAGTACTTC
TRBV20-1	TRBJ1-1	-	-	CSARPTWAEPNYEAFF	TGCAGTGCTAGACCAACCTGGGCAGAACCTAACTATGAAGCTTTCTTT
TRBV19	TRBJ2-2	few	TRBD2	CASNIAGGPSGELFF	TGTGCCAGTAACATAGCGGGAGGGCCCTCCGGGGAGCTGTTTTTT
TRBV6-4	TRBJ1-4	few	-	CASSEASPAEKLFF	TGTGCCAGCAGTGAAGCCTCCCCGGCGGAAAAACTGTTTTTT
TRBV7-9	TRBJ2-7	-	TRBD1	CASSVGQAGVYEQYF	TGTGCCAGCAGCGTGGGACAGGCAGGAGTCTACGAGCAGTACTTC
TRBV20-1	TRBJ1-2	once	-	CSASEARGLYGYTF	TGCAGTGCTAGTGAGGCGAGGGGCCTCTATGGCTACACCTTC
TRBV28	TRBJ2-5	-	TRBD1	CASNHHRDRDRETQYF	TGTGCCAGCAACCATCACCGGGACAGAGACCGGGAGACCCAGTACTTC
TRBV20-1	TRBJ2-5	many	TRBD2	CSARTSGRDSKETQYF	TGCAGTGCAAGGACTAGCGGGAGGGATTCCAAAGAGACCCAGTACTTC
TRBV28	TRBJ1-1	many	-	CASSLSWGNTEAFF	TGTGCCAGCAGCCTTTCCTGGGGTAACACTGAAGCTTTCTTT
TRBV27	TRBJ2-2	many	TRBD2	CASSYLAGHNTGELFF	TGTGCCAGCAGTTATTTAGCGGGACATAACACCGGGGAGCTGTTTTTT
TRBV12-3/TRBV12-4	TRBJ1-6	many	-	CASSPLRNSPLHF	TGTGCCAGCAGTCCCCTAAGAAATTCACCCCTCCACTTT
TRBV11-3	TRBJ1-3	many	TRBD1	CASSSDRENTIYF	TGTGCCAGCAGCTCTGACAGGGAAAACACCATATATTTT
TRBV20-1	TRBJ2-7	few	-	CSARKMYEQYF	TGCAGTGCTAGAAAAATGTACGAGCAGTACTTC
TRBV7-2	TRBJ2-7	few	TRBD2	CASSNRLAGGQDEQYF	TGTGCCAGCAGCAACCGACTAGCGGGAGGACAGGACGAGCAGTACTTC
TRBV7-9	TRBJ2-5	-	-	CASSLSVGWEETQYF	TGTGCCAGCAGCTTATCAGTGGGATGGGAAGAGACCCAGTACTTC
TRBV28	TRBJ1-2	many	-	CASSLNGGYTF	TGTGCCAGCAGTTTAAATGGTGGCTACACCTTC
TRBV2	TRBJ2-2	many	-	CASRASENTGELFF	TGTGCCAGCAGGGCTAGCGAGAACACCGGGGAGCTGTTTTTT
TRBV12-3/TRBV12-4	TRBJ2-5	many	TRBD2	CASSSGTSGQQTQYF	TGTGCCAGCAGCTCCGGGACTAGCGGACAGCAGACCCAGTACTTC
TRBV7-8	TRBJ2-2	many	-	CASSLARVTGELFF	TGTGCCAGCAGCTTAGCGCGGGTCACCGGGGAGCTGTTTTTT
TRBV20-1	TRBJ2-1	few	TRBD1	CSARRLGQGAIANEQFF	TGCAGTGCCCGTCGCCTAGGACAGGGGGCGATCGCCAATGAGCAGTTCTTC
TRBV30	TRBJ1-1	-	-	CAWSVVDFRTEAFF	TGTGCCTGGAGTGTTGTAGACTTCAGGACTGAAGCTTTCTTT
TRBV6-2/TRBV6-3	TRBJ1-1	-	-	CASSYDRQVNTEAFF	TGTGCCAGCAGTTACGACAGACAGGTGAACACTGAAGCTTTCTTT
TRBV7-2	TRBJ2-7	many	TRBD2	CASSPLLTSGIYEQYF	TGTGCCAGCAGCCCTCTTTTGACTAGCGGCATCTACGAGCAGTACTTC
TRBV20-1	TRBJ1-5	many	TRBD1	CSARTGGYQPQHF	TGCAGTGCTCGGACAGGGGGCTATCAGCCCCAGCATTTT
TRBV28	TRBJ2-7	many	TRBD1	CASSPTGIEEQYF	TGTGCCAGCAGTCCGACAGGGATCGAAGAGCAGTACTTC
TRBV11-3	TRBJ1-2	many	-	CASSFTGGVDGYTF	TGTGCCAGCAGCTTCACGGGGGGGGTCGATGGCTACACCTTC
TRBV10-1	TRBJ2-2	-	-	CASSEFRSNTGELFF	TGCGCCAGCAGTGAGTTTCGGTCGAACACCGGGGAGCTGTTTTTT
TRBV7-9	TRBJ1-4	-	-	CASRLGGYRTNEKLFF	TGTGCCAGCAGGTTAGGGGGATACCGAACTAATGAAAAACTGTTTTTT